The 4 T cell receptor beta chains below were found in one sample sequenced in a study of shared clonotypes between healthy human individuals. Profiled with immunoSEQ multiplex PCR; TCRdb holds only in-frame clones, not every one. The sample lists 1.4 million to 1.5 million clones; roughly 95% were seen once. The sample comprised naive CD4+ T cells sorted from blood. Specified subset: CD45RA+ positively selected. The receptors originated from a man younger than 45 in good health.

The chain joins TRBV5-6 to TRBJ1-2; 8 nucleotides agree with TRBD1. This CDR3 contains 14 residues. Trimming removed 4 bases from V and 4 bases from J; junction bases left unmatched: 6. The germline V gene encodes CDR1 SGHDT and CDR2 YYEEEE. The CDR3 reads CASSTSGTGYGYTF. CDR3 nucleotide sequence: TGTGCCAGCAGCACCTCCGGGACAGGCTATGGCTACACCTTC.

The chain has TRBV28 and TRBJ1-5; D gene ambiguous. V lost 4 bases, J lost 6 bases, and 13 bases lay in between. This CDR3 region has 14 residues. Germline lookup yields CDR1 MDHEN and CDR2 SYDVKM. CDR3 amino acids: CASSSRASVQPQHF. Written as DNA, the CDR3 is TGTGCCAGCAGTTCACGGGCGTCAGTTCAGCCCCAGCATTTT. The variable domain in full, with the rest retrieved from reference TRBV28 and TRBJ1-5, is DVKVTQSSRYLVKRTGEKVFLECVQDMDHENMFWYRQDPGLGLRLIYFSYDVKMKEKGDIPEGYSVSREKKERFSLILESASTNQTSMYLCASSSRASVQPQHFGDGTRLSIL.

The chain employs TRBV10-2 and TRBJ2-7; 10 nucleotides match TRBD2. V lost 2 bases, J lost 1 base, and 2 bases stayed unmatched. The CDR3 extends over 15 amino acids. Germline lookup yields CDR1 WSHSY and CDR2 SAAADI. DNA of the CDR3: TGCGCCAGCAGTGAGGGACTAGCGGAATCCTACGAGCAGTACTTC. Its translation: CASSEGLAESYEQYF.

Note on this clone: The identical CDR3 is also encoded by other nucleotide sequences in the sample. The chain links TRBV5-4 to TRBJ2-5; TRBD2 agrees at 9 bases. The CDR3 is 15 residues long. The V gene's germline CDR1 is SGHNT and CDR2 YYREEE (reference sequence). The junction had 2 bases not matched to a gene; V was cut back by 0 bases and J by 2 bases. The DNA for the CDR3 is TGTGCCAGCAGCTTGGTCGCGGGAGGGCAAGAGACCCAGTACTTC. Its translation: CASSLVAGGQETQYF.